The 24 T cell receptor beta chains below all came from one sample that was sequenced in a study of Graves' ophthalmopathy and Graves' hyperthyroidism. The authors amplified TCR beta CDR3 regions from RNA transcripts. First-round RT-PCR with HTBI primers preceded a second-round multiplex PCR. MiXCR, run by TCRdb on the multiplex PCR reads, gives a single entry per CDR3 protein. The data contain some 410,000 distinct CDR3 sequences, under 25% of them singletons. Source material: peripheral blood. The receptors originated from a woman younger than 35 with stable Graves' hyperthyroidism.

This clonotype was detected many times. The DNA for the CDR3 is TGTGCCAGCAGTTTCACAAGGGGGGGCTACGAGCAGTACTTC. Protein: CASSFTRGGYEQYF. This chain uses TRBV27 with TRBJ2-7; tentative D call: TRBD2 (7 bases). CDR3 length equals 14 residues. Germline lookup yields CDR1 MNHEY and CDR2 SMNVEV (reference sequence). V was cut by 3 bases and J by 3 bases, with 12 bases left in between.

This clonotype was observed at least ten times. This rearrangement joins TRBV11-2 to TRBJ2-7, with TRBD2 identical over 8 bases. Per germline, CDR1 SGHAT and CDR2 FQNNGV. The CDR3 spans 15 residues. Trimming at V came to 5 bases and at J to 1 base, leaving 7 bases not matched to a gene. The CDR3 DNA reads as TGTGCCAGCAGCCTTGGACTAGCCTTGTCCTACGAGCAGTACTTC. This codes for CASSLGLALSYEQYF.

This clonotype was recorded at least ten times. The chain has TRBV27 and TRBJ1-1; unclear D gene. This CDR3 comprises 14 residues. V lost 0 bases and J 2 bases, leaving 7 bases between the germline ends. Germline CDR1 and CDR2: MNHEY and SMNVEV (reference sequence). The CDR3 is CASSLSSGNTEAFF. In DNA form, the CDR3 reads TGTGCCAGCAGTTTATCGTCGGGTAACACTGAAGCTTTCTTT.

The chain recombines TRBV6-2 or TRBV6-3 with TRBJ2-5, with TRBD2 as a possible D gene (6 bases). The V gene lost 7 bases and the J gene lost 3 bases, with 18 bases spanning the gap. The CDR3 extends over 15 amino acids. CDR1 and CDR2 from the germline V gene are MNHEY and SVGEGT. CDR3 coding DNA: TGTGCCAGCATGCCGTCGGGGGTGGATGAAGAGACCCAGTACTTC. It encodes CASMPSGVDEETQYF.

This clonotype was seen repeatedly, ten times or more. A much more abundant neighbour one base away suggests this may be a read error. The chain combines TRBV7-9 with TRBJ2-7; no reliable D call. Germline V gene lookup returns CDR1 SEHNR and CDR2 FQNEAQ (reference sequence). CDR3 length: 12 residues. V gave up 5 bases and J gave up 2 bases, with 7 bases separating them. The CDR3 sequence: CASSPYPYEQYF. CDR3 nucleotides: TGTGCCAGCAGCCCCTACCCCTACGAGCAGTACTTC.

This clonotype has more than one count but fewer than ten. The J gene is TRBJ1-3, the V gene TRBV9; 8 bases line up with TRBD1. The germline V gene encodes CDR1 SGDLS and CDR2 YYNGEE. The CDR3 runs to 15 residues. V lost 4 bases to trimming and J lost 4 bases; unmatched junction nucleotides: 7. CDR3 loop: CASSTRQGPGNTIYF. The CDR3 nucleotides read TGTGCCAGCAGCACTCGACAGGGGCCCGGAAACACCATATATTTT.

This clonotype has a count of ten or more. The chain carries TRBV6-2 or TRBV6-3 and TRBJ2-7; 10 bases match TRBD2. Germline lookup yields CDR1 MNHEY and CDR2 SVGEGT. This CDR3 contains 16 residues. V dropped 0 bases and J dropped 6; count of bases not matched to a gene: 8. The CDR3 sequence: CASSYSGRSGRTEQYF. CDR3 nucleotides: TGTGCCAGCAGTTACTCAGGTCGTAGCGGGAGGACCGAGCAGTACTTC.

This clonotype has at least ten counts. The V gene is TRBV6-5, the J gene TRBJ2-5; 9 positions agree with TRBD2. V lost 3 bases and J lost 1; bases outside the gene matches: 6. The CDR3 is 16 residues long. Germline CDR1 MNHEY, CDR2 SVGAGI. This CDR3 reads CASSYGATSGQETQYF. The CDR3, as DNA: TGTGCCAGCAGTTATGGGGCGACTAGCGGCCAAGAGACCCAGTACTTC.

This clonotype has a count of ten or more. The chain recombines TRBV30 with TRBJ1-5; a possible D gene is TRBD1 (6 bases). Between the trimmed V and J ends, which lost 2 bases and 6 bases, there was a span of 11 bases. This CDR3 has 13 amino acids. Germline-derived CDR1 and CDR2 are GTSNPN and SVGIG (reference sequence). The CDR3 DNA is TGTGCCTGGAGTCCCACAGGGACTCAGCCCCAGCATTTT. This sequence encodes CAWSPTGTQPQHF.

This clonotype was seen repeatedly, ten times or more. This rearrangement joins TRBV7-9 to TRBJ2-7; D ambiguous. Trimming removed 5 bases from V and 3 bases from J, with 11 bases in between. This CDR3 is built from 13 residues. CDR1 is SEHNR, CDR2 FQNEAQ, per germline (reference sequence). The CDR3 region is CASSVGPFYEQYF. The CDR3 nucleotides are TGTGCCAGCAGCGTAGGACCGTTCTACGAGCAGTACTTC.

Details on this clonotype: The junction shows a germline mismatch at one end, possibly a read error. CDR3 residues: CASNLGAGPYEQYF. In DNA form, the CDR3 reads TGTGCCAGCAACTTAGGTGCGGGCCCCTACGAGCAGTACTTC. The chain uses TRBV7-2 and TRBJ2-7; D may be TRBD2 (5 bases). The CDR3 totals 14 residues. Looked up from germline, CDR1 is SGHTA and CDR2 is FQGNSA.

The sample holds many counts of this clonotype. V and J are TRBV29-1 and TRBJ1-5; D ambiguous. Germline loops: CDR1 SQVTM, CDR2 ANQGSEA. The CDR3 has 14 residues. V lost 6 bases and J 0 bases, leaving 12 bases between the germline ends. CDR3 sequence (DNA): TGCAGCGTGGCCCCACCCTATAGCAATCAGCCCCAGCATTTT. The encoded protein is CSVAPPYSNQPQHF.

This clonotype was picked up many times. It may be a read error: a sequence one base away is much more abundant. The rearrangement links TRBV6-1 to TRBJ2-7, with TRBD2 identical over 10 bases. Trimming took 5 bases from V and 2 from J; bases not matched to a gene: 3. The CDR3 is made up of 14 amino acids. The V gene's germline CDR1 is MNHNS and CDR2 SASEGT. The CDR3 spells CASSLGTSAYEQYF. The CDR3 coding sequence is TGTGCCAGCAGTCTCGGGACTAGCGCCTACGAGCAGTACTTC.

At least ten counts were recorded for this clonotype. The chain links TRBV12-3 or TRBV12-4 to TRBJ2-7, with no clear D. V was shortened by 2 bases and J by 3 bases, with 11 bases between the two germline ends. The CDR3 is 14 amino acids. CDR3 coding DNA: TGTGCCAGCAGTTTAATGGGATGGGACTACGAGCAGTACTTC. Encoded protein: CASSLMGWDYEQYF.

Many counts were recorded for this clonotype. This sequence joins TRBV30 and TRBJ2-2; 8 bases match TRBD1. CDR1 and CDR2 from the germline V gene are GTSNPN and SVGIG (reference sequence). The V segment lost 5 bases and the J segment 3 bases; nucleotides outside the gene matches: 2. This CDR3 region has 13 residues. For the CDR3, the DNA is TGTGCCTGGGGACAGGGTGACACCGGGGAGCTGTTTTTT. As protein: CAWGQGDTGELFF.

This clonotype has ten or more counts. The chain recombines TRBV25-1 with TRBJ2-7, with TRBD1 as a possible D gene (6 bases). Germline V gene data show CDR1 as MGHDK and CDR2 as SYGVNS. This CDR3 contains 12 residues. The V and J ends lost 9 bases and 2 bases respectively, with 11 bases between them. The CDR3 coding sequence is TGTGCCAGGAGACAGGCCACCTACGAGCAGTACTTC. It specifies CARRQATYEQYF.

V and J are TRBV5-1 and TRBJ1-2, with 10 nucleotides matching TRBD1. The V gene's germline CDR1 is SGHRS and CDR2 YFSETQ. The ends lost 4 bases at V and 4 bases at J; junction bases unmatched: 7. This CDR3 is built from 15 residues. The CDR3 sequence is CASSEGQGRGYGYTF. The CDR3 DNA sequence: TGCGCCAGCAGCGAGGGACAGGGGAGAGGCTATGGCTACACCTTC.

This clonotype showed up many times. The chain employs TRBV19 and TRBJ2-7; no definite D call. Germline CDR1 and CDR2: LNHDA and SQIVND (reference sequence). The V end was cut by 10 bases, the J end by 0 bases, with 7 bases between. This CDR3 is 11 amino acids long. This CDR3 reads CATLGSYEQYF. DNA of the CDR3: TGTGCCACATTGGGCTCCTACGAGCAGTACTTC.

The DNA for the CDR3 is TGTGCCAGTAGTATAGCTGTGAGCACTGAAGCTTTCTTT. It yields the protein CASSIAVSTEAFF. The chain is built from TRBV19 and TRBJ1-1; no clear D gene. Trimming took 1 base from V and 4 from J, leaving 7 bases between them. CDR3 length: 13 amino acids. Germline assignment: CDR1 LNHDA and CDR2 SQIVND (reference sequence).

This clonotype has at least ten counts. The CDR3 nucleotides are TGCAGTGCTACAGGCACAAACGACATCTCCTACGAGCAGTACTTC. It encodes CSATGTNDISYEQYF. V gene TRBV20-1 combines with J gene TRBJ2-7; D ambiguous. The germline V gene has CDR1 DFQATT and CDR2 SNEGSKA (reference sequence). The CDR3 runs 15 residues. Trimming left V 4 bases short and J 0 bases short, with 16 bases between.

This clonotype was observed a few times. The chain employs TRBV6-2 or TRBV6-3 and TRBJ2-7; 8 bases match TRBD2. CDR1 is MNHEY, CDR2 SVGEGT, per germline. V was pared by 5 bases and J by 3 bases, with 6 bases of the junction left unmatched. CDR3 length: 14 residues. Here the CDR3 reads CASSHSGTSYEQYF. CDR3 DNA sequence: TGTGCCAGCAGTCATTCCGGGACTAGCTACGAGCAGTACTTC.

On this clonotype: This could be a read error, since a much larger clone is one nucleotide away. V gene TRBV30 combines with J gene TRBJ2-7; 7 bases are shared with TRBD1. The CDR3 covers 13 residues. Germline V gene lookup returns CDR1 GTSNPN and CDR2 SVGIG (reference sequence). V lost 0 bases, J lost 3 bases, and 2 bases stayed unmatched. The DNA of the CDR3 is TGTGCCTGGAGTGTCGGACAGGACTACGAGCAGTACTTC. Translation: CAWSVGQDYEQYF.

This clonotype has at least ten counts. The chain couples TRBV12-3 or TRBV12-4 to TRBJ2-2; 9 bases line up with TRBD1. This CDR3 spans 15 amino acids. V shed 0 bases, J shed 7 bases, and the junction held 3 bases outside the gene matches. The chain's CDR3 is CASSLAQGANGELFF. The CDR3 bases are TGTGCCAGCAGTTTAGCACAGGGGGCCAACGGGGAGCTGTTTTTT.

This clonotype has a count of ten or more. This rearrangement joins TRBV28 to TRBJ1-2; 8 bases agree with TRBD1. V was clipped by 5 bases and J by 0 bases; unmatched bases: 14. Per germline, CDR1 MDHEN and CDR2 SYDVKM. The CDR3 has 18 amino acids. The CDR3 region is CASSPIPDRAFPNYGYTF. The CDR3 nucleotides read TGTGCCAGCAGTCCTATCCCGGACAGGGCATTTCCTAACTATGGCTACACCTTC.